The entry that follows covers one T cell receptor beta chain sequence. This clonotype was counted between two and nine times. Its antigen remains undetermined. Base qualities are not provided; no much larger clone lies one nucleotide away. Per the germline V gene, MNHNS is the CDR1 and SASEGT is the CDR2. Taken from cysteine to phenylalanine, the CDR3 has 14 residues. This entry keeps only the CDR3 DNA: 42 bases, framed from base 1. Deletion took 5 bases off V and 2 bases off J, with a span of 12 bases between the germline ends. Amplification of TCR beta CDR3 regions was carried out from RNA transcripts. For the first round of RT-PCR on the TCR CDR3, the HTBI primer set was used together with the Qiagen OneStep RT-PCR kit. A second multiplex PCR round built the libraries, followed by size selection and purification. Paired-end sequencing of the libraries was performed with 100 bp reads on an Illumina HiSeq2000. Under the source paper's analysis protocol: SOAPnuke was used to process the raw data, throwing out any read that contained adapters or uncalled bases, had a mean Phred below 15, or lacked an exact constant-primer or identifier match. High-quality paired reads were merged using COPE v1.2.5, and each unique nucleotide sequence was defined as a clonotype. MiTCR v1.1 was used to align the clonotypes against IMGT TRBV, TRBD and TRBJ reference segments. The analysis was restricted to V-J combinations with a frequency above 0.0001, which together covered 99.2% of the repertoires. The TCS score was defined as the ratio of F50 (clonal expansion) to E x V (chaos), calculated using BLOSUM62-based TCRdist between CDR3 peptides within each V-J. Welch's t-statistics and random forest reduced 500 to 550 V-J features to around 14, which were used in a naive Bayes classifier (R e1071). TCRdb trimmed the raw reads at Q25, called clones with MiXCR and kept productive beta chains. For every CDR3 protein sequence, its rows merge into one entry that carries the most common genes and DNA. These V and J calls are TCRdb output, not the study's own analysis. This sample gives under 400,000 distinct CDR3 sequences in total; around 20% of them show up just once. The ten top clones hold less than 65% of the sample.

This sample was taken from a study of T cells in Graves' hyperthyroidism and ophthalmopathy (dated by TCRdb to 2018 to 2020). Regarding the research as a whole: Peripheral blood samples were taken at initial diagnosis, before any treatment was given. After blood sampling, hyperthyroidism patients were treated with methimazole at a starting dose of 30 mg daily, and ophthalmopathy patients were treated with high-dose intravenous methylprednisolone. The study also compared thyroid tissue and blood T-cell repertoires from over 5 Graves' hyperthyroidism patients. TCR Vbeta CDR3 sequencing of 135 peripheral blood samples (over 40 ophthalmopathy, 75 hyperthyroidism and around 17 progressor patients) is reported in the paper. For training and testing, the roughly 93 patients in the discovery cohort were randomly divided in a 7:3 ratio. An independent validation cohort of under 20 hyperthyroidism patients and approximately 16 patients who later progressed to ophthalmopathy tested prospective prediction of ophthalmopathy. TCR V-J signatures able to tell the groups apart were searched for in a discovery cohort of 90 to 100 patients, of whom 43 had Graves' ophthalmopathy and 55 to 65 had stable Graves' hyperthyroidism.

Stable Graves' hyperthyroidism was defined as the absence of progression to ophthalmopathy over 18 months of follow-up. The hyperthyroidism patients were between 18 and 65 years old and newly diagnosed, with a disease duration of less than 2 months. Exclusion was applied to patients with uncontrolled infections, other autoimmune diseases, pregnancy or lactation. Diagnoses relied on clinical symptoms, serum thyroxine and TRAb, thyroid ultrasound and orbital computed tomography. PBMCs were isolated from about 9.2 ml of fresh peripheral blood by Ficoll-Paque density gradient centrifugation. Total RNA was extracted using Trizol reagent, and RNA quality was assessed on an Agilent 2100 Bioanalyzer. The paper as a whole reports these results and caveats: In validation, progression to ophthalmopathy was predicted by the model with roughly 71% sensitivity and roughly 76% specificity, a median of 6.5 months before onset. Most expanded thyroid clonotypes (frequency above 0.001) were also detected in blood, suggesting blood repertoires may reflect thyroid immune responses. Sample size was not statistically predetermined, and blinding of investigators to group allocation was not performed. In cross-validation, a model built on a 13 V-J signature told ophthalmopathy apart from stable hyperthyroidism with approximately 91% sensitivity and roughly 81% specificity, and in testing the same model reached 80%/75%.

The clonotype was recovered from a woman aged 45-65 years with Graves' hyperthyroidism. What was sequenced was blood. The sequence links TRBV6-1 to TRBJ2-5; the D region possibly corresponds to TRBD1 (6 bases align). The CDR3 in this case is CASSINRVQETQYF. The DNA reads TGTGCCAGCAGTATTAACAGGGTTCAAGAGACCCAGTACTTC.